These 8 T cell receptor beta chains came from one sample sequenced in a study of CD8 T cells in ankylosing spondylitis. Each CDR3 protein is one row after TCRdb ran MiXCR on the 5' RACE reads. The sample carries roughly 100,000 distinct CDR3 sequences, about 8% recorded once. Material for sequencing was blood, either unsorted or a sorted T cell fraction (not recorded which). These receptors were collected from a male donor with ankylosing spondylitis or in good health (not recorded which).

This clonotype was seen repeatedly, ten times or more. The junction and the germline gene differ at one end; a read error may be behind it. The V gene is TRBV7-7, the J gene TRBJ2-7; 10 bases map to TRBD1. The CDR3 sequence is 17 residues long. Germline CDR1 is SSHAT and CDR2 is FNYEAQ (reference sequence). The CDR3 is CASSLDDRGRFDDEQYF. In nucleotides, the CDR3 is TGTGCTAGCAGCTTAGACGACAGGGGGCGATTCGATGACGAGCAGTACTTC.

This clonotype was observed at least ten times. CDR3 protein: CASSLLGLVAHNEQFF. The CDR3 DNA sequence: TGTGCCAGCAGCTTATTGGGACTAGTGGCACACAATGAGCAGTTCTTC. This sequence joins TRBV5-6 and TRBJ2-1, with TRBD2 matching 8 bases. The V gene's germline CDR1 is SGHDT and CDR2 YYEEEE. This CDR3 region has 16 residues. J gave up 5 bases and V 2 bases, and 9 bases lay outside the gene matches.

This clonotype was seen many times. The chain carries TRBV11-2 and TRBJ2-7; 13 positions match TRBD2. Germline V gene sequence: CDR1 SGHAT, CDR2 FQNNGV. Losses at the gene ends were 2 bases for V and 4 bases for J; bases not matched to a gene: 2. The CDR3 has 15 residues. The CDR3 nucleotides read TGTGCCAGCAGCTTAACTAGCGGGAGGGATTACGAGCAGTACTTC. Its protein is CASSLTSGRDYEQYF. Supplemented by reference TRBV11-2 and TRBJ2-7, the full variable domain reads EAGVAQSPRYKIIEKRQSVAFWCNPISGHATLYWYQQILGQGPKLLIQFQNNGVVDDSQLPKDRFSAERLKGVDSTLKIQPAKLEDSAVYLCASSLTSGRDYEQYFGPGTRLTVT.

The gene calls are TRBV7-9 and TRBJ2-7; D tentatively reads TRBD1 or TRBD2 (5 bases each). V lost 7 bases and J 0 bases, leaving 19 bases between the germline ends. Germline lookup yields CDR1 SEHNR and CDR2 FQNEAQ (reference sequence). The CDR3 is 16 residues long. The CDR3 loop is CASTRSGTLSSYEQYF. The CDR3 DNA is TGTGCCAGCACCCGATCCGGGACGCTTAGCTCCTACGAGCAGTACTTC.

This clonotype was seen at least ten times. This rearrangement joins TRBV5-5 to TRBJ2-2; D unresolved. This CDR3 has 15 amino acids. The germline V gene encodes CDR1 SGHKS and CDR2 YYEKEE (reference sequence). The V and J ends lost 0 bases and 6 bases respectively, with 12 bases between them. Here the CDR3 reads CASSLGSSFPGELFF. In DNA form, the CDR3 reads TGTGCCAGCAGCTTGGGGTCTAGTTTCCCCGGGGAGCTGTTTTTT.

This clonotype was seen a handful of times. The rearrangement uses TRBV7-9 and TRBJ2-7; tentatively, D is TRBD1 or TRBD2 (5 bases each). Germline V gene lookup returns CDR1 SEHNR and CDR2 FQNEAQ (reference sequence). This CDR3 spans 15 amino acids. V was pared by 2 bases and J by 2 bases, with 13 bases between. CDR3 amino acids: CASSLNRDRTYEQYF. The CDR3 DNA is TGTGCCAGCAGCTTAAACCGGGACCGAACCTACGAGCAGTACTTC. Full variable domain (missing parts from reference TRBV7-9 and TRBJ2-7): DTGVSQNPRHKITKRGQNVTFRCDPISEHNRLYWYRQTLGQGPEFLTYFQNEAQLEKSRLLSDRFSAERPKGSFSTLEIQRTEQGDSAMYLCASSLNRDRTYEQYFGPGTRLTVT.

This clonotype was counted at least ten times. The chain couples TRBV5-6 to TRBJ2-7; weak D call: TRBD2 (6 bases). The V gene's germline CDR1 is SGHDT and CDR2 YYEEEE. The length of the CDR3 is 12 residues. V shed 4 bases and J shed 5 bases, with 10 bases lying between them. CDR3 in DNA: TGTGCCAGCAGCGCCACTAGCAACGAGCAGTACTTC. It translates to CASSATSNEQYF. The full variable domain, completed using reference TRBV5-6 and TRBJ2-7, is DAGVTQSPTHLIKTRGQQVTLRCSPKSGHDTVSWYQQALGQGPQFIFQYYEEEERQRGNFPDRFSGHQFPNYSSELNVNALLLGDSALYLCASSATSNEQYFGPGTRLTVT.

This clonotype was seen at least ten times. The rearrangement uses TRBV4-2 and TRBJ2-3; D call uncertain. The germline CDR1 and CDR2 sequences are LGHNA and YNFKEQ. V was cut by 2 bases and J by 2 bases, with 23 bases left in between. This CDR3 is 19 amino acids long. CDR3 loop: CASSQSPVAQSTNTDTQYF. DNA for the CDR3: TGTGCCAGCAGCCAATCTCCGGTCGCCCAATCAACTAACACAGATACGCAGTATTTT.